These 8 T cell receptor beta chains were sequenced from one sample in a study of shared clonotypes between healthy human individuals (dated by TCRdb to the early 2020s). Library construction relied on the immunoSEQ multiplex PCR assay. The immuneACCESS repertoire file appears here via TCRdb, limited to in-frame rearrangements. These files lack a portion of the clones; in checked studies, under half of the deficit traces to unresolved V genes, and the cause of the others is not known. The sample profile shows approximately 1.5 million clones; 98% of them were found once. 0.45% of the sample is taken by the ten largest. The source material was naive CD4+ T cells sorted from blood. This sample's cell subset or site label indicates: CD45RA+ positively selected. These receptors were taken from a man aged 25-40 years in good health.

CDR3 protein: CASSPPQGREKLFF. The CDR3 coding sequence is TGTGCCAGCTCACCACCCCAGGGCCGGGAAAAACTGTTTTTT. This chain joins TRBV18 and TRBJ1-4; a possible D gene is TRBD1 (5 bases). Germline V gives CDR1 KGHSH, CDR2 LQKENI. The V end was cut by 0 bases, the J end by 8 bases, with 10 bases between. The length of the CDR3 is 14 residues. The entire variable domain, with the rest obtained from reference TRBV18 and TRBJ1-4, is as follows: NAGVMQNPRHLVRRRGQEARLRCSPMKGHSHVYWYRQLPEEGLKFMVYLQKENIIDESGMPKERFSAEFPKEGPSILRIQQVVRGDSAAYFCASSPPQGREKLFFGSGTQLSVL.

CDR3 nucleotide sequence: TGTGCCAGTAGTATTCCAGGACTAGTGAACACCGGGGAGCTGTTTTTT. Translation gives CASSIPGLVNTGELFF. This chain uses TRBV19 with TRBJ2-2; TRBD2 agrees at 7 bases. With 3 bases clipped from V and 1 base from J, the junction kept 5 bases outside the gene matches. Germline loops: CDR1 LNHDA, CDR2 SQIVND (reference sequence). The CDR3 loop spans 16 amino acids.

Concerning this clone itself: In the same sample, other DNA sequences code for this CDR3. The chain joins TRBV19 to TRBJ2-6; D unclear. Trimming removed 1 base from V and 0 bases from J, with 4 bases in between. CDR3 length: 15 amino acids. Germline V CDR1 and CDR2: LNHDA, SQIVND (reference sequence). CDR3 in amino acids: CASSIGGSGANVLTF. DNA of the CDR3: TGTGCCAGTAGTATAGGAGGCTCTGGGGCCAACGTCCTGACTTTC. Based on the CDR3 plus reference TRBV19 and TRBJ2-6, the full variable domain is DGGITQSPKYLFRKEGQNVTLSCEQNLNHDAMYWYRQDPGQGLRLIYYSQIVNDFQKGDIAEGYSVSREKKESFPLTVTSAQKNPTAFYLCASSIGGSGANVLTFGAGSRLTVL.

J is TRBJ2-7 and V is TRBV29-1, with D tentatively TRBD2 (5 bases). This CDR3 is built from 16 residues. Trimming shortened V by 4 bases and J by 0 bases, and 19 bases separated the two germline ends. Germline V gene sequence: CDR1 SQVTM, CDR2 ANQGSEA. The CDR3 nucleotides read TGCAGCGTTGGAGGGTTGGTCAGTGAAGCCTCCTACGAGCAGTACTTC. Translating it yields CSVGGLVSEASYEQYF.

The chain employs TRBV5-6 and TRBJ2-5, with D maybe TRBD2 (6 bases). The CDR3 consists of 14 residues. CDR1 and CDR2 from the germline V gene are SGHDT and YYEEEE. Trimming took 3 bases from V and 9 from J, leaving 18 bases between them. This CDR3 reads CASSSAGTVRAQYF. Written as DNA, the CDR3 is TGTGCCAGCAGCTCGGCGGGGACCGTCCGAGCCCAGTACTTC.

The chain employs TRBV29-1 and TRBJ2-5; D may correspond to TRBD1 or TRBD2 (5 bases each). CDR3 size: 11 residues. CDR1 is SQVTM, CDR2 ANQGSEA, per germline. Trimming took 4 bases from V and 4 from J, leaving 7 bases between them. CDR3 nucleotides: TGCAGCGTTGGGGACCGAGAGACCCAGTACTTC. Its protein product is CSVGDRETQYF.

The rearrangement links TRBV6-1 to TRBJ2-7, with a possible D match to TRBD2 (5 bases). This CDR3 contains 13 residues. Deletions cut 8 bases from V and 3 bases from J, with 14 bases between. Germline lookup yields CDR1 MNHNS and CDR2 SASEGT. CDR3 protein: CASAAGFRYEQYF. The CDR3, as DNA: TGTGCCAGCGCGGCGGGCTTCCGCTACGAGCAGTACTTC.

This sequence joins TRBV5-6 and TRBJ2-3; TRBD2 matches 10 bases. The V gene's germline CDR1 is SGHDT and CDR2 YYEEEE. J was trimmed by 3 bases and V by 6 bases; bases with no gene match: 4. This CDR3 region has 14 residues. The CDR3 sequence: CASISGRRTDTQYF. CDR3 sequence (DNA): TGTGCCAGCATTAGCGGGAGGCGGACAGATACGCAGTATTTT.